The T cell receptor beta chain under discussion was sequenced for a study of OX40 agonist ivuxolimab in advanced cancers. In the study overall: The study treated patients with ivuxolimab, an agonistic anti-OX40 (CD134) antibody.

Regarding this clone: Its cognate antigen is unknown.

Sequencing used immunoSEQ multiplex PCR; TCRdb keeps in-frame clones, though not all of them. The repertoire consists of about 24,000 clones, with roughly three quarters occurring once and the leading ten covering around 13%. Study outcomes and limitations: Normalized T-cell clonal expansion was also low in some nonresponders.

Germline values: CDR1 GTSNPN, CDR2 SVGIG (reference sequence). Losses at the gene ends were 7 bases for V and 2 bases for J; bases not matched to a gene: 9. The CDR3 length is 14 residues. The source of this sequence is an adult with an advanced solid tumor such as melanoma, head and neck, liver or kidney cancer. The specimen comprised CD4+ or CD8+ T cells sorted from blood, sampled in a trial of the OX40 agonist ivuxolimab. This sequence joins TRBV30 and TRBJ1-1; 8 bases are shared with TRBD1. The DNA of the CDR3 is TGTGCCTCCCCCCCCGGACAGGGTAACACTGAAGCTTTCTTT. This sequence encodes CASPPGQGNTEAFF.